A single sample gave rise to the 9 T cell receptor beta chains below, sequenced in a study of T cells after yellow fever vaccination. TCRdb redid the calling of the 5' RACE reads with MiXCR, one entry per CDR3 protein. The table has some 500,000 distinct CDR3 sequences, roughly 14% seen once. The sequencing here drew on PBMCs, taken on the day of the yellow fever booster vaccination. The receptor set was obtained from a man aged 25-45 years who received the YFV17D yellow fever vaccine.

This sequence joins TRBV29-1 and TRBJ2-7; D is perhaps TRBD1 (6 bases). The V gene lost 7 bases and the J gene lost 7 bases, with 23 bases spanning the gap. This CDR3 has 14 amino acids. Germline assignment: CDR1 SQVTM and CDR2 ANQGSEA. The CDR3 is CSGAINRDSGEQYF. In DNA form, the CDR3 reads TGCAGCGGGGCGATCAACAGGGATTCGGGGGAGCAGTACTTC.

V usage is TRBV12-3 or TRBV12-4 and J usage is TRBJ2-2; D is uncertain. The CDR3 sequence is 14 residues long. V lost 6 bases, J lost 7 bases, and 15 bases lay in between. CDR3 sequence reads: CASSFPVLGGELFF. Here the CDR3 DNA reads TGTGCCAGCAGCTTCCCCGTTCTGGGCGGGGAGCTGTTTTTT.

To note about this clonotype: At one end, the junction sequence differs from germline, possibly due to a read error. This sequence joins TRBV20-1 and TRBJ2-2, with D maybe TRBD2 (5 bases). Germline values: CDR1 DFQATT, CDR2 SNEGSKA (reference sequence). There are 14 residues in the CDR3. The CDR3 here is CCARPGVDTGELFF. For the CDR3, the DNA is TGCTGTGCTAGGCCCGGGGTCGACACCGGGGAGCTGTTTTTT.

V is TRBV3-1 and J is TRBJ2-1; 12 bases align to TRBD2. Germline V lookup: CDR1 LGHDT, CDR2 YNNKEL (reference sequence). The length of the CDR3 is 14 residues. V was pared by 6 bases and J by 10 bases, with 7 bases of the junction left unmatched. This CDR3 reads CASSSSGRAGEQFF. As DNA, the CDR3 is TGTGCCAGCAGTTCTAGCGGGAGGGCCGGAGAGCAGTTCTTC.

This clonotype was seen ten or more times. The chain links TRBV7-9 to TRBJ2-5; D is unclear. Between the trimmed V and J ends, which lost 1 base and 1 base, there was a span of 7 bases. Germline V gene sequence: CDR1 SEHNR, CDR2 FQNEAQ (reference sequence). This CDR3 spans 14 amino acids. The CDR3 nucleotides read TGTGCCAGCAGCTTAGTAGGAATCCAAGAGACCCAGTACTTC. It translates to CASSLVGIQETQYF.

This CDR3 reads CASSMGLAGGPVSYEQYF. CDR3 nucleotides: TGTGCCAGCAGTATGGGACTAGCGGGAGGGCCTGTCTCCTACGAGCAGTACTTC. V gene TRBV27 combines with J gene TRBJ2-7; 16 bases line up with TRBD2. Germline CDR1 reads MNHEY; CDR2 reads SMNVEV (reference sequence). The CDR3 loop spans 18 amino acids. After removal of 5 bases from V and 0 bases from J, the junction contained 7 bases not matched to a gene.

The chain employs TRBV12-3 or TRBV12-4 and TRBJ1-1, with D perhaps TRBD1 (5 bases). Between the trimmed V and J ends, which lost 3 bases and 11 bases, there was a span of 19 bases. The CDR3 has 14 amino acids. In nucleotides, the CDR3 is TGTGCCAGCAGTTTTAAGTTGCCAGGGAGTAGGGCTTTCTTT. Translated: CASSFKLPGSRAFF.

This clonotype was counted only a few times. The rearrangement joins TRBV6-5 to TRBJ2-1; D may be TRBD1 (6 bases). Trimming left V 5 bases short and J 5 bases short, with 25 bases between. Germline CDR1 is MNHEY and CDR2 is SVGAGI. This CDR3 spans 18 amino acids. The CDR3 coding sequence is TGTGCCAGCAGTAAACTCGGTCCATCCGGGACATTAAACAATGAGCAGTTCTTC. Protein: CASSKLGPSGTLNNEQFF.

Many counts were recorded for this clonotype. The chain employs TRBV5-6 and TRBJ2-1; D remains unclear. The CDR3 consists of 14 residues. The V end lost 1 base, the J end lost 9 bases, and 14 bases lay between the germline ends. From germline, CDR1 is SGHDT and CDR2 YYEEEE. CDR3 sequence reads: CASSLFLGNPEQFF. As DNA, the CDR3 is TGTGCCAGCAGCTTGTTTTTAGGGAATCCTGAGCAGTTCTTC.